These T cell receptor beta chains were read from a single sample in a study of patients and donors after allogeneic stem cell transplantation. TCRdb re-analysed the RT-PCR reads in MiXCR, keeping a single row per CDR3 protein. This repertoire shows roughly 940,000 distinct CDR3 sequences, under 20% found once; its top ten account for 6%. The sequenced material came from blood, either unsorted or a sorted T cell fraction (not recorded which). The receptors were sampled from a human donor who was either an allogeneic HSCT recipient or a stem cell or donor lymphocyte infusion donor (not recorded which). It is not recorded whose cells these are; they may come from a transplant donor. Both conserved end residues are part of each CDR3. The D gene is left open where the match is weak. Only some rows state a clone size, as once, few, many or a class for expanded clones.

TRBJ2-5 | NA | TRBV24-1 | NA | TGTGCCACCAGTGACCCCGGACAGAGTAGGATCCAGTACTTC | CATSDPGQSRIQYF
TRBJ2-3 | NA | TRBV28 | few | TGTGCCTTAGCCCGCACAGATACGCAGTATTTT | CALARTDTQYF
TRBJ1-5 | NA | TRBV5-1 | few | TGCGCCAGCAGCTTGGGGCCGCGCAGCCTACTGAGCAATCAGCCCCAGCATTTT | CASSLGPRSLLSNQPQHF
TRBJ2-3 | NA | TRBV6-6 | few | TGTGCCAGCAGTGTGCAGACAGATACGCAGTATTTT | CASSVQTDTQYF
TRBJ1-1 | NA | TRBV6-2/TRBV6-3 | NA | TGTGCCAGCGTCCCCTTGGGGGGGAGGAACACTGAAGCTTTCTTT | CASVPLGGRNTEAFF
TRBJ2-1 | TRBD1 | TRBV2 | NA | TGTGCCAGCAGTCGCGGGACAGGGAAATACAATGAGCAGTTCTTC | CASSRGTGKYNEQFF
TRBJ1-5 | NA | TRBV6-2/TRBV6-3 | few | TGTGCCAGCAGTTACTCACGGACAAGAGATCAGCCCCAGCATTTT | CASSYSRTRDQPQHF
TRBJ2-7 | NA | TRBV24-1 | NA | TGTGCCACCAATTTTCAGAGAAACTACGAGCAGTACTTC | CATNFQRNYEQYF
TRBJ1-3 | TRBD1 | TRBV30 | NA | TGTGCCTGGAGTGTATCAGGGGGTGGAAACACCATATATTTT | CAWSVSGGGNTIYF
TRBJ2-7 | NA | TRBV6-1 | NA | TGTGCCAGCAAGCTCTTGGGGTTCGTCGAGCAGTACTTC | CASKLLGFVEQYF
TRBJ2-4 | NA | TRBV20-1 | NA | TGCAGTGCGAGATGGGGGAGTGGGGCCAAAAACATTCAGTACTTC | CSARWGSGAKNIQYF
TRBJ2-7 | NA | TRBV19 | few | TGTGCCAGTAGTTTTGACGGAGACTACGAGCAGTACTTC | CASSFDGDYEQYF
TRBJ1-2 | NA | TRBV20-1 | few | TGCAGTGCTAGAGAGGCGGACACAGCTCTTAACTATGGCTACACCTTC | CSAREADTALNYGYTF
TRBJ2-3 | NA | TRBV3-1 | NA | TGTGCCAGCAGCCGAGGGGCCGTGGATACGCAGTATTTT | CASSRGAVDTQYF
TRBJ1-1 | TRBD1 | TRBV5-1 | NA | TGCGCCAGCAGCAACCGGACAGGGGGTAAGAGCACTGAAGCTTTCTTT | CASSNRTGGKSTEAFF
TRBJ1-1 | TRBD1 | TRBV6-1 | few | TGTGCCAGCAGCGGGCCAGGGGGGAGCACTGAAGCTTTCTTT | CASSGPGGSTEAFF
TRBJ2-7 | TRBD1 | TRBV19 | few | TGTGCCAGTAGTATTACAGGGGCCGAGCAGTACTTC | CASSITGAEQYF
TRBJ2-5 | TRBD2 | TRBV2 | NA | TGTGCCAGCAGTACCGGGACTAGCGGGAAGACCCAGTACTTC | CASSTGTSGKTQYF
TRBJ1-1 | NA | TRBV5-1 | few | TGCGCCAGCAGCTCGGCTGCCGGGGGCCTGGGCACTGAAGCTTTCTTT | CASSSAAGGLGTEAFF
TRBJ2-3 | NA | TRBV6-2/TRBV6-3 | NA | TGTGCCAGCAGTTACTCCGGGGACCGAAGCACAGATACGCAGTATTTT | CASSYSGDRSTDTQYF
TRBJ2-7 | TRBD2 | TRBV12-3/TRBV12-4 | few | TGTGCCAGCAGCCCGGGACTAGCGGGAGGTTGGCCATTCTACGAGCAGTACTTC | CASSPGLAGGWPFYEQYF
TRBJ2-5 | NA | TRBV13 | few | TGTGCCAGCAGCTTAGGCGCCCAAACCGAAGAGACCCAGTACTTC | CASSLGAQTEETQYF
TRBJ1-4 | NA | TRBV20-1 | few | TGCAGTGCCTTGGCTGGGGGGGCTGACGAAAAACTGTTTTTT | CSALAGGADEKLFF
TRBJ1-2 | TRBD1 | TRBV5-1 | few | TGCGCCAGCGCGGGGACAGGGAATTTCTATGGCTACACCTTC | CASAGTGNFYGYTF
TRBJ1-2 | NA | TRBV12-3/TRBV12-4 | NA | TGTGCCAGCAGTATCCAGACAGCTAACTATGGCTACACCTTC | CASSIQTANYGYTF
TRBJ1-2 | NA | TRBV25-1 | few | TGTGCCAGCAGCCCCCGAGGCAGGCTGGATGGCTACACCTTC | CASSPRGRLDGYTF
TRBJ1-1 | NA | TRBV4-3 | many | TGCGCCAGCAGCCAAGATGGAGATGAAGCTTTCTTT | CASSQDGDEAFF
TRBJ2-7 | NA | TRBV12-3/TRBV12-4 | few | TGTGCCAGCAGTTCCGAGATGGGGTTCGAGCAGTACTTC | CASSSEMGFEQYF
TRBJ1-2 | TRBD1 | TRBV20-1 | NA | TGCAGGCCCACCGGCGGACAGGGCCCTAACTATGGCTACACCTTC | CRPTGGQGPNYGYTF
TRBJ2-7 | NA | TRBV30 | NA | TGTGCCTGGAGTGTTGACCTCTACGAGCAGTACTTC | CAWSVDLYEQYF
TRBJ1-5 | NA | TRBV12-3/TRBV12-4 | many | TGTGCCAGCAGTTTAGGAGAGCAGCCCCAGCATTTT | CASSLGEQPQHF
TRBJ2-2 | TRBD1 | TRBV28 | NA | TGTGCCAGCAGTGTAGGACAGGGGCAAGACACCGGGGAGCTGTTTTTT | CASSVGQGQDTGELFF
TRBJ1-3 | NA | TRBV12-3/TRBV12-4 | NA | TGTGCCAGCAGGGTGCTGGGGCTGGGTGGAAACACCATATATTTT | CASRVLGLGGNTIYF
TRBJ1-2 | TRBD1 | TRBV7-2 | few | TGTGCCAGCAGCTTACCGGGACAGGGTCCTAACTATGGCTACACCTTC | CASSLPGQGPNYGYTF
TRBJ2-2 | NA | TRBV3-1 | NA | TGTGCCAGCAGCCAAGGGTGGGCCGGGGAGCTGTTTTTT | CASSQGWAGELFF
TRBJ1-1 | NA | TRBV19 | NA | TGTGCCAGTAGTATCAGTGACCTGAACACTGAAGCTTTCTTT | CASSISDLNTEAFF
TRBJ1-2 | TRBD1 | TRBV27 | few | TGTGCCAGCAGAGGGACAGGCGGCCCCAACTATGGCTACACCTTC | CASRGTGGPNYGYTF
TRBJ2-7 | NA | TRBV29-1 | NA | TGCAGCGCGATACAAAGATGGGGGACCCAGTCCTACGAGCAGTACTTC | CSAIQRWGTQSYEQYF
TRBJ2-1 | TRBD2 | TRBV27 | NA | TGTGCCAGCAGTTTATCCCCGGGACTAGCGTACGAGCAGTTCTTC | CASSLSPGLAYEQFF
TRBJ2-7 | NA | TRBV20-1 | NA | TGCAGTGCTATGAGCACAAGGTCCTACGAGCAGTACTTC | CSAMSTRSYEQYF
TRBJ1-5 | NA | TRBV15 | NA | TGTGCCACCTCCTTGGGGGGGGATCAGCCCCAGCATTTT | CATSLGGDQPQHF